The source of this T cell receptor beta chain is a study of T cell changes during pregnancy in multiple sclerosis (dated by TCRdb to the late 2010s). Background for the entire study: The study examined how the T cell repertoire changed over the course of pregnancy in women with multiple sclerosis.

In regard to this clone: The antigen it recognizes is unknown. No qualities accompany the bases; no much larger clone lies one base away.

Receptors were amplified or captured by the immunoSEQ multiplex PCR assay. The clones in this table, taken by TCRdb from immuneACCESS, are in-frame only. Not every clone is retained; where verified, under half of the shortfall comes from an unresolved V gene, and the cause of the rest is unknown. The sample contains roughly 56,000 clones, less than 95% of them found a single time. The ten largest clonotypes hold about 0.49% of the sample. Counted from cysteine to phenylalanine, this CDR3 has 15 amino acids. The retained sequence is limited to the CDR3, 45 bases, with the frame set at the first base. The junction shows trimming of 0 bases on V and 4 bases on J, plus 12 bases between the germline ends. The germline V gene gives CDR1 as LGHNA and CDR2 as YSLEER.

The sequence links TRBV4-3 to TRBJ1-1; a tentative D match to TRBD1 spans 5 bases. The material was CD4+ T cells from peripheral blood mononuclear cells, obtained after pregnancy. This sequence was found in a female donor in good health, enrolled as a control in a pregnancy study. This receptor carries the CDR3 CASSQDRGSRTEAFF. The DNA sequence reads TGCGCCAGCAGCCAAGATCGGGGGTCTCGCACTGAAGCTTTCTTT.